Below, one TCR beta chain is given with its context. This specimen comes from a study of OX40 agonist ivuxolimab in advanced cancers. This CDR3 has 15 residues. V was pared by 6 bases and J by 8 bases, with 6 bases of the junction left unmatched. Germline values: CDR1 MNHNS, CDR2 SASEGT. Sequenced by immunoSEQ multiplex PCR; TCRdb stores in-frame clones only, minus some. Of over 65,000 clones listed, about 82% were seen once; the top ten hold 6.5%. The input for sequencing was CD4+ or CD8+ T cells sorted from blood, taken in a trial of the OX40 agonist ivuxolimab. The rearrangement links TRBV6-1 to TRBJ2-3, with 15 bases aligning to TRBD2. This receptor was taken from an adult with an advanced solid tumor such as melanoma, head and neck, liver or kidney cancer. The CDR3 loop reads CASRGLAGGYGTQYF. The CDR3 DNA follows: TGTGCCAGCAGAGGACTAGCGGGGGGGTACGGTACGCAGTATTTT.